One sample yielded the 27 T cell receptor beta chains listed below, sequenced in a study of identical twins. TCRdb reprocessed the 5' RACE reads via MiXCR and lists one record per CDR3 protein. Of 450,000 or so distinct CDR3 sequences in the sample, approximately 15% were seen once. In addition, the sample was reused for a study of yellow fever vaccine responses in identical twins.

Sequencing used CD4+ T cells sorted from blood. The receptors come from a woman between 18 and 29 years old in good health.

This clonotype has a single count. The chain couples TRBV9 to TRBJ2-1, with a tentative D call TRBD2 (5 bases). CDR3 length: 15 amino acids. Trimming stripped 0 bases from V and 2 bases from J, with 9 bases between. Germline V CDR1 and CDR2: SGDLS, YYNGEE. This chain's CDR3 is CASSVADSPYNEQFF. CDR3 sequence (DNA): TGTGCCAGCAGCGTAGCGGACTCTCCCTACAATGAGCAGTTCTTC.

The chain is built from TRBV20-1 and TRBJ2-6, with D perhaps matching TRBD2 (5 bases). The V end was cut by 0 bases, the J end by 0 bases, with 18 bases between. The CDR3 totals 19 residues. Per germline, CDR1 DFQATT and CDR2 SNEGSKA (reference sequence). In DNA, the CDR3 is TGCAGTGCTAGAGATGGGGAGAGAGCTTTCGGCTCTGGGGCCAACGTCCTGACTTTC. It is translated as CSARDGERAFGSGANVLTF.

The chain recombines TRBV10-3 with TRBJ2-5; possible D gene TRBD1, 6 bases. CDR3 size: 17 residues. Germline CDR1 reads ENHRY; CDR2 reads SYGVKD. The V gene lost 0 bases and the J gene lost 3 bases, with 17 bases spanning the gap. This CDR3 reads CAISESEPQGSEETQYF. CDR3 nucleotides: TGTGCCATCAGTGAGTCGGAGCCCCAGGGGAGCGAAGAGACCCAGTACTTC.

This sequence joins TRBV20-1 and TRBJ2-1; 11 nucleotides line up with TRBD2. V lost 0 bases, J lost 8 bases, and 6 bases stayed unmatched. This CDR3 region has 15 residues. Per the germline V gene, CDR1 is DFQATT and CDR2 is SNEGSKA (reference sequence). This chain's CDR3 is CSARDSGSGGDEQFF. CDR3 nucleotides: TGCAGTGCTAGAGATTCCGGTAGCGGGGGGGATGAGCAGTTCTTC.

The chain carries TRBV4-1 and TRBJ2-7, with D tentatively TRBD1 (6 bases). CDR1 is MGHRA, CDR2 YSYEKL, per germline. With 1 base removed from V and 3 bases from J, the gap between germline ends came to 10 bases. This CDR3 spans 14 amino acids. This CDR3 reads CASSQAGHHYEQYF. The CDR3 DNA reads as TGCGCCAGCAGCCAAGCGGGACACCACTACGAGCAGTACTTC.

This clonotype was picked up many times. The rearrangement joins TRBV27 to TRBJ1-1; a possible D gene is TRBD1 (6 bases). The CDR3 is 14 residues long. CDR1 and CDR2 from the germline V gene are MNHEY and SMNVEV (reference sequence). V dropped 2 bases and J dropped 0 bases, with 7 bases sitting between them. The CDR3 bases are TGTGCCAGCAGTTTAACAGGGATGAACACTGAAGCTTTCTTT. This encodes CASSLTGMNTEAFF.

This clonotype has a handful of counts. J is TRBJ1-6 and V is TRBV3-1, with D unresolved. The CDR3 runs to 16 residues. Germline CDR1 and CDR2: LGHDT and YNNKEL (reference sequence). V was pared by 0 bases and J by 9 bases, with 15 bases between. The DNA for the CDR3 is TGTGCCAGCAGCCAAGATTCGGCGGCATTGGGTTCACCCCTCCACTTT. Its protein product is CASSQDSAALGSPLHF.

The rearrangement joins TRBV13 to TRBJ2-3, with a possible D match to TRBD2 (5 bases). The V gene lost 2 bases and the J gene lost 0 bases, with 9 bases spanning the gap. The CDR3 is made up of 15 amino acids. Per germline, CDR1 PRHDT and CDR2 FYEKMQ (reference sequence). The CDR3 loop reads CASSLPGLSTDTQYF. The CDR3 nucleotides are TGTGCCAGCAGCTTACCCGGACTGAGCACAGATACGCAGTATTTT. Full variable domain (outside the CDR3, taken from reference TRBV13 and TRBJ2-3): AAGVIQSPRHLIKEKRETATLKCYPIPRHDTVYWYQQGPGQDPQFLISFYEKMQSDKGSIPDRFSAQQFSDYHSELNMSSLELGDSALYFCASSLPGLSTDTQYFGPGTRLTVL.

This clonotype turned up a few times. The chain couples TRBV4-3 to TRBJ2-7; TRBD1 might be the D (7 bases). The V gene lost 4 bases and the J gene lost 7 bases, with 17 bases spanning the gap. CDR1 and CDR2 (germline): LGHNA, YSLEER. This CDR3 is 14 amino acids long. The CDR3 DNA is TGCGCCAGCAGCCCCACAGGGGAGGTAGGGGAGCAGTACTTC. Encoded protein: CASSPTGEVGEQYF.

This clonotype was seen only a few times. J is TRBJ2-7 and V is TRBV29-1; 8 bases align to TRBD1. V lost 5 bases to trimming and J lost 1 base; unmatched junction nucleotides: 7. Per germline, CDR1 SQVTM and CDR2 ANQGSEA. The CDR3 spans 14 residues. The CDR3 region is CSVSGTGASYEQYF. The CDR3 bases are TGCAGCGTTTCCGGGACAGGTGCTTCCTACGAGCAGTACTTC.

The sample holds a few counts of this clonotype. This CDR3 is CSASASKVETQYF. DNA of the CDR3: TGCAGTGCTTCTGCATCGAAGGTAGAGACCCAGTACTTC. V and J are TRBV20-1 and TRBJ2-5; the D is unclear. This CDR3 region has 13 residues. V was cut by 5 bases and J by 4 bases, with 14 bases left in between. Germline V lookup: CDR1 DFQATT, CDR2 SNEGSKA (reference sequence).

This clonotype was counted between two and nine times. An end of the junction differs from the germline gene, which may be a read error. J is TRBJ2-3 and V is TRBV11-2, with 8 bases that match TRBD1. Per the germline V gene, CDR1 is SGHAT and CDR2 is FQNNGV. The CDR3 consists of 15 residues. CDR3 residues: CASSSRTGYTDTQCF. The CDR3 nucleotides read TGTGCCAGCAGCTCCCGGACAGGGTACACAGATACGCAGTGTTTT.

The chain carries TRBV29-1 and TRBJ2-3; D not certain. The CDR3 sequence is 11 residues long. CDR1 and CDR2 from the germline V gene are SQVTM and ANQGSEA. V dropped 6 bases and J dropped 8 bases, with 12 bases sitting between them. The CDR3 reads CSVGPLGTQYF. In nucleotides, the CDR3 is TGCAGCGTGGGCCCCCTCGGTACGCAGTATTTT.

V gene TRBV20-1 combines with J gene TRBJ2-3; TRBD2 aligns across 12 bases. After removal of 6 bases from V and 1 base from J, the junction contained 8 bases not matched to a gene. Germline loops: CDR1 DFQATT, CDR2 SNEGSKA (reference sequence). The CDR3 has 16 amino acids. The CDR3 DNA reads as TGCAGTGCCTACCCCCCTAGCGGGAGGGGCACAGATACGCAGTATTTT. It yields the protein CSAYPPSGRGTDTQYF.

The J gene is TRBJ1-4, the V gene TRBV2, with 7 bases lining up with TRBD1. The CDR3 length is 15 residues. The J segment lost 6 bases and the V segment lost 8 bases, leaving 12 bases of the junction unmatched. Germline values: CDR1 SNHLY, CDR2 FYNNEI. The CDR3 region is CASGVMTGTHEKLFF. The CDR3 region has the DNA TGTGCCAGCGGCGTCATGACAGGGACTCATGAAAAACTGTTTTTT.

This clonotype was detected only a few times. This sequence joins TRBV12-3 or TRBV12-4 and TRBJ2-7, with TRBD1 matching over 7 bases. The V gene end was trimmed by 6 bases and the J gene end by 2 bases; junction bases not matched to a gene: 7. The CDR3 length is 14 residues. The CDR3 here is CASRRTGVAYEQYF. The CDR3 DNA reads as TGTGCCAGCAGAAGAACAGGGGTAGCCTACGAGCAGTACTTC.

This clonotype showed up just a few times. This chain's CDR3 is CASSLLGRDDYGYTF. The CDR3 coding sequence is TGTGCCAGCAGCTTGTTGGGCAGGGACGACTATGGCTACACCTTC. V is TRBV5-6 and J is TRBJ1-2; possible D gene TRBD1, 5 bases. The V end lost 1 base, the J end lost 3 bases, and 13 bases lay between the germline ends. The V gene's germline CDR1 is SGHDT and CDR2 YYEEEE. The CDR3 has 15 amino acids.

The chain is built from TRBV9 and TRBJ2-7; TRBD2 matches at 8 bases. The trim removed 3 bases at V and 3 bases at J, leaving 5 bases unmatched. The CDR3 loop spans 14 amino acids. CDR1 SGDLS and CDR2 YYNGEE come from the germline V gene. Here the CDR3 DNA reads TGTGCCAGCAGCGGACTAGCGAACAGCTACGAGCAGTACTTC. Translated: CASSGLANSYEQYF.

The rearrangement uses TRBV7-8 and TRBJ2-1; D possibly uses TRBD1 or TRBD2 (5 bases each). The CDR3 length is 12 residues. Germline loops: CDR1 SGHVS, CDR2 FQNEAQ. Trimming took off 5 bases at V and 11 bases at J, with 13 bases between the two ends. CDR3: CASSRGPPQQFF. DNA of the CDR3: TGTGCCAGCAGCCGGGGACCACCGCAGCAGTTCTTC.

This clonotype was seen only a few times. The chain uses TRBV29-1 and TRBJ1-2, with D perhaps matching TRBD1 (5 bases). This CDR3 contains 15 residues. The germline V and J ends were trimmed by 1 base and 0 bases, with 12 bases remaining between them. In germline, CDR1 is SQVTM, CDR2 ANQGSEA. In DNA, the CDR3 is TGCAGCGTTGAAGCGGGACCGAGAGCTAACTATGGCTACACCTTC. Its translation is CSVEAGPRANYGYTF. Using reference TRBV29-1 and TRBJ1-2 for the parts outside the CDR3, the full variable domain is SAVISQKPSRDICQRGTSLTIQCQVDSQVTMMFWYRQQPGQSLTLIATANQGSEATYESGFVIDKFPISRPNLTFSTLTVSNMSPEDSSIYLCSVEAGPRANYGYTFGSGTRLTVV.

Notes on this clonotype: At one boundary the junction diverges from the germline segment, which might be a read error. DNA of the CDR3: TGTGCCAGCAGCTTAGGTGGGTTGGGCGATCGGAACGCTGAAGCTTTCTTT. Amino acids: CASSLGGLGDRNAEAFF. This sequence joins TRBV7-9 and TRBJ1-1; D gene uncertain. The V gene's germline CDR1 is SEHNR and CDR2 FQNEAQ (reference sequence). This CDR3 contains 17 residues. The full variable domain, its missing parts supplied by reference TRBV7-9 and TRBJ1-1, is DTGVSQNPRHKITKRGQNVTFRCDPISEHNRLYWYRQTLGQGPEFLTYFQNEAQLEKSRLLSDRFSAERPKGSFSTLEIQRTEQGDSAMYLCASSLGGLGDRNAEAFFGQGTRLTVV.

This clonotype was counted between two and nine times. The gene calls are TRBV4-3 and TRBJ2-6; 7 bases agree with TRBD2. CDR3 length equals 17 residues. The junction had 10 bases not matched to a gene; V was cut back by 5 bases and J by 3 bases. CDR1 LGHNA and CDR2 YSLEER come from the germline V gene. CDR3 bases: TGCGCCAGCAGCTCTGTTAGGGCGGGGGTTGGGGCCAACGTCCTGACTTTC. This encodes CASSSVRAGVGANVLTF.

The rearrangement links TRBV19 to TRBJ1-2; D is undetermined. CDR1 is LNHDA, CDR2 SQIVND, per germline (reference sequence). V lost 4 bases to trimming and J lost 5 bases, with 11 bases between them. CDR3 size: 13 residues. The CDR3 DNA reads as TGTGCCAGTAGTACGCAACAGCTGTATGGCTACACCTTC. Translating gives CASSTQQLYGYTF. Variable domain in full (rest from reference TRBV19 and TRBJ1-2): DGGITQSPKYLFRKEGQNVTLSCEQNLNHDAMYWYRQDPGQGLRLIYYSQIVNDFQKGDIAEGYSVSREKKESFPLTVTSAQKNPTAFYLCASSTQQLYGYTFGSGTRLTVV.

CDR3 amino acids: CASSFGTSGGDTQYF. For the CDR3, the DNA is TGTGCCAGCAGCTTCGGGACTAGCGGGGGGGATACGCAGTATTTT. The rearrangement links TRBV28 to TRBJ2-3; 15 nucleotides align to TRBD2. Germline lookup yields CDR1 MDHEN and CDR2 SYDVKM. The CDR3 runs 15 residues. V lost 6 bases to trimming and J lost 6 bases; unmatched junction nucleotides: 4.

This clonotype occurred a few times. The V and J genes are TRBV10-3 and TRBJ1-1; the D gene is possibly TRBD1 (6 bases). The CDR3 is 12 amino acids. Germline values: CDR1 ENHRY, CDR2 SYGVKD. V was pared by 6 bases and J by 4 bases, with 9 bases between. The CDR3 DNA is TGTGCCATCAGAGGGGGGGGCACTGAAGCTTTCTTT. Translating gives CAIRGGGTEAFF.

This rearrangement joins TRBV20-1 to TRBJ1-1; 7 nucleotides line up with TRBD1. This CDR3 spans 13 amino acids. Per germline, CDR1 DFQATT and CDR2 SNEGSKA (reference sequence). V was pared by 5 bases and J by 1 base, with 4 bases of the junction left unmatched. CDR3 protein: CSAGGQANTEAFF. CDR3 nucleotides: TGCAGTGCTGGAGGACAGGCGAACACTGAAGCTTTCTTT.

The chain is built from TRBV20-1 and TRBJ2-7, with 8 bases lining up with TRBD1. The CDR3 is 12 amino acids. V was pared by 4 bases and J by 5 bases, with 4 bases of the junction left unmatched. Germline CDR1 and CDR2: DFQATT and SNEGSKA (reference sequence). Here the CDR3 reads CSATDRAHEQYF. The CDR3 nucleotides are TGCAGTGCTACGGACAGGGCGCACGAGCAGTACTTC.